This TCR beta chain was found in a study of OX40 agonist ivuxolimab in advanced cancers. Germline V CDR1 and CDR2: MDHEN, SYDVKM. The CDR3 consists of 12 residues. V was pared by 7 bases and J by 5 bases, with 8 bases between. The count of this clone is one. Produced via immunoSEQ multiplex PCR; TCRdb's table is partial and in-frame only. The sample consists of roughly 76,000 clones, 75% to 95% of them appearing once. Sequenced material: CD4+ or CD8+ T cells sorted from blood, taken in a trial of the OX40 agonist ivuxolimab. The chain combines TRBV28 with TRBJ1-4; D not resolved. The source of this sequence is an adult with an advanced solid tumor such as melanoma, head and neck, liver or kidney cancer. CDR3 sequence (DNA): TGTGCCAGCACAGAGATGAATGAAAAACTGTTTTTT. Amino acid sequence: CASTEMNEKLFF.